This paragraph reports one TCR beta chain. The antigen remains undetermined. Genomic DNA provided the template from which TCR beta VDJ and CDR3 profiles were obtained. TCRdb reprocessed the reads via MiXCR and lists one record per CDR3 protein. Here the sample spans some 200,000 distinct CDR3 sequences, nearly 50% being singletons. The data stem from a study of CD8+CD57+ T cells in acquired aplastic anemia. Findings of the study overall: Shared by patients and controls, 25 to 30 CD8+ CDR3s were abundant in patients.

By flow cytometry, patients selected for sequencing had shown an expansion of CD8+CD57+ cells. The sequencing sample was made of sorted CD4+, CD8+, or CD8+CD57+ T cells (not recorded which) from PBMCs. This TCR came from a human donor with aplastic anemia.

In nucleotides, the CDR3 is TGTGCCAGTAGTAAGGATGGGGGTCAGCCCCAGCATTTT. This translates into CASSKDGGQPQHF. The chain carries TRBV19 and TRBJ1-5, with D perhaps matching TRBD1 (5 bases). Trimming shortened V by 4 bases and J by 6 bases, and 10 bases separated the two germline ends. This CDR3 has 13 residues. The V gene's germline CDR1 is LNHDA and CDR2 SQIVND (reference sequence). The whole variable domain, remainder taken from reference TRBV19 and TRBJ1-5, is DGGITQSPKYLFRKEGQNVTLSCEQNLNHDAMYWYRQDPGQGLRLIYYSQIVNDFQKGDIAEGYSVSREKKESFPLTVTSAQKNPTAFYLCASSKDGGQPQHFGDGTRLSIL.